Listed here are 25 T cell receptor beta chains from one sample, sequenced in a study of regulatory T cells in long-lasting Graves disease. Time point: newly diagnosed GD, antithyroid drugs for less than 3 months. Isolated PBMC RNA provided the starting material for the TCR library. Sequencing libraries for TCR beta were prepared with iRepertoire HTBI primers and Arm-PCR of CDR3 regions. MiXCR, applied by TCRdb to the multiplex PCR reads, yields one record per CDR3 protein. The sample contains approximately 480,000 distinct CDR3 sequences, roughly 16% of which appear only once. A further study also used this sample, focusing on T cells in Graves' hyperthyroidism and ophthalmopathy.

Here the sequenced sample was peripheral blood mononuclear cells (PBMCs), taken at new diagnosis, from a patient treated with antithyroid drugs. The receptors here all came from a man aged 35-49 years with Graves disease.

Here the CDR3 reads CSVIRALNTGELFF. CDR3 in DNA: TGCAGCGTCATCCGGGCCCTAAACACCGGGGAGCTGTTTTTT. The rearrangement uses TRBV29-1 and TRBJ2-2; D unclear. The germline V gene has CDR1 SQVTM and CDR2 ANQGSEA. Trimming removed 6 bases from V and 2 bases from J, with 13 bases in between. This CDR3 spans 14 amino acids.

This clonotype showed up many times. The chain recombines TRBV28 with TRBJ2-7; D is possibly TRBD2 (5 bases). The V gene lost 7 bases and the J gene lost 0 bases, with 16 bases spanning the gap. CDR1 MDHEN and CDR2 SYDVKM come from the germline V gene. The CDR3 extends over 15 amino acids. The CDR3 sequence: CASTKGGVASYEQYF. DNA of the CDR3: TGTGCCAGCACCAAAGGAGGAGTTGCCTCCTACGAGCAGTACTTC.

The chain couples TRBV19 to TRBJ1-4; the D gene is possibly TRBD1 (6 bases). The CDR3 contains 14 residues. V lost 9 bases and J 2 bases, leaving 13 bases between the germline ends. Germline V gene data show CDR1 as LNHDA and CDR2 as SQIVND (reference sequence). Here the CDR3 reads CASNTGITNEKLFF. CDR3 in DNA: TGTGCCAGCAACACAGGGATTACTAATGAAAAACTGTTTTTT. The complete variable domain, with remaining parts taken from reference TRBV19 and TRBJ1-4, reads DGGITQSPKYLFRKEGQNVTLSCEQNLNHDAMYWYRQDPGQGLRLIYYSQIVNDFQKGDIAEGYSVSREKKESFPLTVTSAQKNPTAFYLCASNTGITNEKLFFGSGTQLSVL.

The table lists this clonotype with many counts. The gene calls are TRBV20-1 and TRBJ2-7; TRBD2 matches at 13 bases. The ends lost 6 bases at V and 0 bases at J; junction bases unmatched: 11. The CDR3 consists of 17 residues. Per germline, CDR1 DFQATT and CDR2 SNEGSKA (reference sequence). In DNA form, the CDR3 reads TGCAGTGCCAAGCCGCCGGGACTAGCGGGGTTCTCCTACGAGCAGTACTTC. It specifies CSAKPPGLAGFSYEQYF.

This chain's CDR3 is CASSPLAGGETDTQYF. The CDR3 nucleotides read TGTGCCAGCTCACCACTAGCGGGAGGTGAGACAGATACGCAGTATTTT. The V call is TRBV18, the J call TRBJ2-3, with 10 positions matching TRBD2. V was pared by 1 base and J by 3 bases, with 4 bases of the junction left unmatched. The CDR3 contains 16 residues. The V gene's germline CDR1 is KGHSH and CDR2 LQKENI.

This clonotype was detected ten times or more. The genes are TRBV20-1 and TRBJ2-7; D may match TRBD1 or TRBD2 (6 bases each). Germline V gene lookup returns CDR1 DFQATT and CDR2 SNEGSKA (reference sequence). The CDR3 loop spans 14 amino acids. Between the trimmed V and J ends, which lost 0 bases and 3 bases, there was a span of 12 bases. The CDR3 here is CSARDQGRLYEQYF. The CDR3 DNA reads TGCAGTGCTAGAGATCAGGGGAGGCTCTACGAGCAGTACTTC.

This clonotype appeared a few times. The genes are TRBV3-1 and TRBJ2-3, with TRBD2 matching 7 bases. The CDR3 loop spans 17 amino acids. Germline CDR1 LGHDT, CDR2 YNNKEL (reference sequence). Losses at the gene ends were 4 bases for V and 0 bases for J; bases not matched to a gene: 10. The chain's CDR3 is CASSRAASGSSTDTQYF. CDR3 DNA sequence: TGTGCCAGCAGCCGTGCCGCTAGCGGCTCTAGCACAGATACGCAGTATTTT.

This clonotype was seen more than once but under ten times. A junction boundary mismatches the germline segment, possibly from a read error. The V and J genes are TRBV5-1 and TRBJ2-3; TRBD1 aligns across 8 bases. The CDR3 runs to 13 residues. Germline values: CDR1 SGHRS, CDR2 YFSETQ. Written as DNA, the CDR3 is TGCGCCAGCAGACAACAGGGGACAGGTACGCAGTATTTT. Translation: CASRQQGTGTQYF.

This clonotype was picked up many times. This chain connects TRBV20-1 to TRBJ2-7; 11 bases match TRBD2. The CDR3 has 14 amino acids. Germline assignment: CDR1 DFQATT and CDR2 SNEGSKA (reference sequence). Trimming removed 4 bases from V and 4 bases from J; junction bases left unmatched: 6. This CDR3 is CSATGTSGFYEQYF. The CDR3 nucleotides are TGCAGTGCTACCGGGACTAGCGGTTTTTACGAGCAGTACTTC.

V is TRBV25-1 and J is TRBJ2-3; 8 bases line up with TRBD2. The germline V gene has CDR1 MGHDK and CDR2 SYGVNS. Trimming removed 8 bases from V and 6 bases from J; junction bases left unmatched: 16. The CDR3 is made up of 16 amino acids. The CDR3 DNA is TGTGCCAGCTCTAATCTGGGGAGCGGGAGTCCGGATACGCAGTATTTT. It translates to CASSNLGSGSPDTQYF.

This chain links TRBV20-1 with TRBJ2-1, with TRBD2 as a possible D gene (5 bases). The ends were cut back, 5 bases at V and 8 bases at J, with 13 bases in the middle. Germline CDR1 and CDR2: DFQATT and SNEGSKA (reference sequence). The CDR3 totals 12 residues. The CDR3 nucleotides read TGCAGTGCTCTTGGGAGTCTAGATGAGCAGTTCTTC. It yields the protein CSALGSLDEQFF.

This clonotype was seen many times. The chain has TRBV25-1 and TRBJ2-3, with 10 bases that match TRBD2. J gave up 4 bases and V 1 base, and 5 bases lay outside the gene matches. Germline CDR1 is MGHDK and CDR2 is SYGVNS. The CDR3 sequence is 16 residues long. Here the CDR3 DNA reads TGTGCCAGCAGTGAATCTAGCGGGAGAGTCGCAGATACGCAGTATTTT. This codes for CASSESSGRVADTQYF.

V usage is TRBV19 and J usage is TRBJ1-2; 7 bases fit TRBD1. V lost 5 bases to trimming and J lost 7 bases; unmatched junction nucleotides: 13. The CDR3 contains 15 residues. In germline, CDR1 is LNHDA, CDR2 SQIVND (reference sequence). CDR3 DNA sequence: TGTGCCAGTAGTGCCTCTCAAGGGGGCAAAGGTGGCTACACCTTC. Residues: CASSASQGGKGGYTF.

Comments on this clonotype: A much larger clone is a single base away; this may be a read error. The chain joins TRBV7-6 to TRBJ2-7, with 12 bases fitting TRBD2. V dropped 1 base and J dropped 0; count of bases not matched to a gene: 4. Germline CDR1 reads SGHVS; CDR2 reads FNYEAQ. The CDR3 covers 17 residues. The CDR3 nucleotides are TGTGCCAGCAGCTTAGACCTAGCGGGAGGGAGCTCCTACGAGCAGTACTTC. Translation gives CASSLDLAGGSSYEQYF.

The rearrangement uses TRBV9 and TRBJ2-6, with 9 bases aligning to TRBD1. V shed 3 bases and J 2 bases; nucleotides not matched to a gene: 6. There are 17 residues in the CDR3. Germline V gives CDR1 SGDLS, CDR2 YYNGEE. The CDR3 loop reads CASSGGQGRAGANVLTF. The CDR3 bases are TGTGCCAGCAGCGGGGGACAGGGAAGGGCTGGGGCCAACGTCCTGACTTTC.

This clonotype has ten or more counts. In DNA form, the CDR3 reads TGTGCCAGCAGCACTACCTACGAGCAGTACTTC. It translates to CASSTTYEQYF. V gene TRBV3-1 combines with J gene TRBJ2-7; D unresolved. CDR1 is LGHDT and CDR2 is YNNKEL in the germline V gene (reference sequence). Trimming took 5 bases from V and 2 from J, leaving 4 bases between them. CDR3 size: 11 residues.

This clonotype was seen at least ten times. The chain recombines TRBV30 with TRBJ2-7; 8 bases match TRBD1. V trimming: 5 bases; J trimming: 3 bases; junction bases outside the gene matches: 9. CDR1 GTSNPN and CDR2 SVGIG come from the germline V gene (reference sequence). The CDR3 loop spans 14 amino acids. The CDR3 coding sequence is TGTGCCTGGCGACAACAGGGGGGCTTCTACGAGCAGTACTTC. Protein product: CAWRQQGGFYEQYF.

This clonotype was counted ten times or more. This chain connects TRBV28 to TRBJ2-7; the D gene is possibly TRBD2 (6 bases). Trimming pared 8 bases from V and 0 bases from J, leaving 11 bases between. Germline V gives CDR1 MDHEN, CDR2 SYDVKM. The CDR3 runs to 13 residues. The CDR3 loop reads CASRDSSSYEQYF. In nucleotides, the CDR3 is TGTGCCAGCCGGGACTCGAGCTCCTACGAGCAGTACTTC.

This clonotype was recorded at least ten times. The rearrangement joins TRBV28 to TRBJ1-5, with D possibly TRBD1 on 5 matching bases. CDR1 MDHEN and CDR2 SYDVKM come from the germline V gene. This CDR3 is 13 amino acids long. The ends were cut back, 6 bases at V and 3 bases at J, with 9 bases in the middle. The CDR3 region is CASRQGNNQPQHF. The CDR3 nucleotides are TGTGCCAGCAGGCAGGGTAACAATCAGCCCCAGCATTTT.

This clonotype was detected ten times or more. The rearrangement joins TRBV11-3 to TRBJ2-7; TRBD1 or TRBD2 may be the D gene (6 bases each). The germline gives CDR1 SGHNT, CDR2 YENEEA. The CDR3 is made up of 15 amino acids. V dropped 3 bases and J dropped 6 bases, with 18 bases sitting between them. The DNA of the CDR3 is TGTGCCAGCAGCTTTCAAGGCGCCAGGGGAGGCGAGCAGTACTTC. Its protein product is CASSFQGARGGEQYF.

CDR3 DNA: TGTGCCAGCAGGCCCACTAGTCCCAATGAGCAGTTCTTC. Its translation is CASRPTSPNEQFF. The rearrangement uses TRBV6-1 and TRBJ2-1, with a tentative D call TRBD2 (5 bases). CDR1 is MNHNS, CDR2 SASEGT, per germline. There are 13 residues in the CDR3. Trimming left V 6 bases short and J 6 bases short, with 12 bases between.

A word on this clonotype: A read error may explain this, as a much larger clone is one base away. The chain links TRBV20-1 to TRBJ1-2; D gene ambiguous. The CDR3 runs 15 residues. Per the germline V gene, CDR1 is DFQATT and CDR2 is SNEGSKA (reference sequence). The CDR3 spells CRASLTASRSYGYTF. The CDR3 nucleotides read TGCAGAGCTAGCCTAACCGCCAGTAGGTCCTATGGCTACACCTTC.

This clonotype has at least ten counts. The chain carries TRBV7-2 and TRBJ1-5, with D unresolved. CDR1 is SGHTA and CDR2 is FQGNSA in the germline V gene. This CDR3 has 14 residues. V was pared by 4 bases and J by 3 bases, with 10 bases between. DNA for the CDR3: TGTGCCAGCAGCTCGGGCCTCTCCAATCAGCCCCAGCATTTT. This encodes CASSSGLSNQPQHF.

This clonotype was counted at least ten times. The rearrangement uses TRBV5-1 and TRBJ2-5; 10 bases are a match to TRBD2. Germline trimming cut 2 bases from V and 7 bases from J; bases unmatched to any gene: 11. CDR1 and CDR2 (germline): SGHRS, YFSETQ. This CDR3 comprises 16 residues. The CDR3 reads CASSLPLAGEKWTQYF. In nucleotides, the CDR3 is TGCGCCAGCAGCTTACCCCTAGCGGGAGAAAAGTGGACCCAGTACTTC.

This clonotype was detected ten times or more. The V gene is TRBV7-9, the J gene TRBJ2-1; possible D gene TRBD2, 6 bases. The CDR3 covers 14 residues. Germline values: CDR1 SEHNR, CDR2 FQNEAQ (reference sequence). V lost 6 bases, J lost 6 bases, and 15 bases lay in between. The CDR3 protein is CASRGGVSSNEQFF. The CDR3 DNA is TGTGCCAGCAGAGGAGGGGTATCGTCCAATGAGCAGTTCTTC.